This TCR beta chain was sequenced during a study of blood T cells in healthy people across ages. Peripheral blood was drawn, roughly 10 milliliters per donor. The use of a sample-barcoded 5' primer and a J-beta primer mix characterized a second PCR of 7 to 11 cycles. Each CDR3 protein is one row after TCRdb ran MiXCR on the 5' RACE reads. The sample lists roughly 570,000 distinct CDR3 sequences; 27% were seen once. The CDR3 runs to 18 residues. Germline-derived CDR1 and CDR2 are MDHEN and SYDVKM. Between the trimmed V and J ends, which lost 6 bases and 0 bases, there was a span of 21 bases. This clonotype was counted between two and nine times.

This chain joins TRBV28 and TRBJ2-4, with unresolved D. The receptor was isolated from a woman in her sixties or seventies in good health. The sequencing sample was made of blood. The CDR3 sequence is CASRSPSSAKLAKNIQYF. In DNA form, the CDR3 reads TGTGCCAGCAGAAGCCCCTCCTCGGCTAAACTAGCCAAAAACATTCAGTACTTC.